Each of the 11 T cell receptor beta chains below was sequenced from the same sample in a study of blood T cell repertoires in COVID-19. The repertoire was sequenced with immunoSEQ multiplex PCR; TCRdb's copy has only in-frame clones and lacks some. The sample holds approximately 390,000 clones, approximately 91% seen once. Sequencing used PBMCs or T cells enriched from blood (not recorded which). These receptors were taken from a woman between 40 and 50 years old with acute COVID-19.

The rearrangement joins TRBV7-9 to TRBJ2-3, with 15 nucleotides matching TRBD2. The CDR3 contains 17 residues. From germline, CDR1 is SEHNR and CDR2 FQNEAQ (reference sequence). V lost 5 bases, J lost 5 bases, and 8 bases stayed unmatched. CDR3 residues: CASSLGLAGGLLDTQYF. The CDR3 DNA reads TGTGCCAGCAGCCTAGGACTAGCGGGGGGGCTTTTAGATACGCAGTATTTT.

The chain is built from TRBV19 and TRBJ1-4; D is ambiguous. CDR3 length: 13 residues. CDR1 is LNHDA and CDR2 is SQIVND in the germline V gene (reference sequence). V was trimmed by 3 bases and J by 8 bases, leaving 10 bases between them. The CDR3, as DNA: TGTGCCAGTAGTATTACGGGTAGCGAAAAACTGTTTTTT. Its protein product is CASSITGSEKLFF.

Written as DNA, the CDR3 is TGTGCCAGTAGTAAAAGGACAGGGGGATTGAGCAATCAGCCCCAGCATTTT. Amino acid sequence: CASSKRTGGLSNQPQHF. The chain links TRBV19 to TRBJ1-5, with TRBD1 matching over 10 bases. CDR1 and CDR2 from the germline V gene are LNHDA and SQIVND (reference sequence). The CDR3 consists of 17 residues. Trimming removed 4 bases from V and 1 base from J; junction bases left unmatched: 7.

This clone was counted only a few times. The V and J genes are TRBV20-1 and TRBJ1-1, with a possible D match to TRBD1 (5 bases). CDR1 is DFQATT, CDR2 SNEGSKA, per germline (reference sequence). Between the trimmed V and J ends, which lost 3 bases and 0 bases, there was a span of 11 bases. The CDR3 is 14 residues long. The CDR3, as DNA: TGCAGTGCTAGTAAGACAGCGATGAACACTGAAGCTTTCTTT. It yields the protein CSASKTAMNTEAFF.

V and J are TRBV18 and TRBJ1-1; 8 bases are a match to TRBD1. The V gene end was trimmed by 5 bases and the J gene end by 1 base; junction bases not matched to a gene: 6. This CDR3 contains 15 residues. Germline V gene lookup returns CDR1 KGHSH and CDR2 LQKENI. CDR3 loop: CASSFRTGSNTEAFF. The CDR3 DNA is TGTGCCAGCTCATTTAGGACAGGGTCGAACACTGAAGCTTTCTTT.

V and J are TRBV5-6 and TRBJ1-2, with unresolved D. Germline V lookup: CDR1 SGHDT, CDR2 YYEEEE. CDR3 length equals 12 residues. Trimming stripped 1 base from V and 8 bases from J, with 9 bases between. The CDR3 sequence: CASSLLFRGYTF. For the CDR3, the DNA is TGTGCCAGCAGCTTGCTTTTCCGGGGCTACACCTTC. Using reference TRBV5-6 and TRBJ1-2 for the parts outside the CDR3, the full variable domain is DAGVTQSPTHLIKTRGQQVTLRCSPKSGHDTVSWYQQALGQGPQFIFQYYEEEERQRGNFPDRFSGHQFPNYSSELNVNALLLGDSALYLCASSLLFRGYTFGSGTRLTVV.

For the CDR3, the DNA is TGTGCCAGCAGACCAGGACAGGGTCGGGAGACCCAGTACTTC. Translation gives CASRPGQGRETQYF. The rearrangement uses TRBV3-1 (or the pseudogene TRBV3-2) and TRBJ2-5; 8 bases agree with TRBD1. This CDR3 spans 14 amino acids. In germline, CDR1 is LGHDT, CDR2 YNNKEL (reference sequence). The ends lost 6 bases at V and 5 bases at J; junction bases unmatched: 8.

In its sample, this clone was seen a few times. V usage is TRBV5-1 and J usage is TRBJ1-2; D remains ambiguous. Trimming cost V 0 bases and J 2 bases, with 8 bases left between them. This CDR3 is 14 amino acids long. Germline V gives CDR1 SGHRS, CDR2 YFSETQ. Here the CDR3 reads CASSLERSNYGYTF. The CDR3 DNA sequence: TGCGCCAGCAGCTTGGAGCGCTCAAACTATGGCTACACCTTC.

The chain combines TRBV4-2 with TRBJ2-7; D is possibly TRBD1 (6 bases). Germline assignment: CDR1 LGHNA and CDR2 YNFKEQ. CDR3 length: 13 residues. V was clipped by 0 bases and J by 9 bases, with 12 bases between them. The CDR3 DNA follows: TGTGCCAGCAGCCAAGATCAGGGGAGAGGGCAGTACTTC. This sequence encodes CASSQDQGRGQYF.

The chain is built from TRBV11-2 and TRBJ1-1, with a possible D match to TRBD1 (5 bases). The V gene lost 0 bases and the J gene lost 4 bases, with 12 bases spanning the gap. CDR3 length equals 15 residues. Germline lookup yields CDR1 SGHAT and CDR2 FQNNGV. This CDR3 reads CASSLDGERGTEAFF. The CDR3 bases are TGTGCCAGCAGCTTAGATGGGGAAAGGGGCACTGAAGCTTTCTTT.

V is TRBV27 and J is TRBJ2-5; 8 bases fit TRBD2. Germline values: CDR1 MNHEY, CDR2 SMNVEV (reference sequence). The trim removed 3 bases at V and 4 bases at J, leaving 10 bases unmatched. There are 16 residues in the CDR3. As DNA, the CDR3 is TGTGCCAGCAGTTTGTTGCGGGGGGTAAGAGGAGAGACCCAGTACTTC. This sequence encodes CASSLLRGVRGETQYF.